These T cell receptor beta chains were read from a single sample in a study of cytomegalovirus exposure and HLA in healthy donors. Measured with immunoSEQ multiplex PCR; TCRdb has only the in-frame clones, and not every one. The sample lists 130,000 or so clones, roughly 70% occurring once. Specimen: PBMCs. The source is a woman aged 35 to 49 in good health and CMV-seropositive. The CDR3 runs from the conserved cysteine through the conserved F or W. The D gene is left open where the match is weak. Size values are once, few and many counts, or a class for expanded clones, and some rows have none.

14 TRBJ1-5 . TRBD1 TRBV6-1 CASSSGGSNQPQHF TGTGCCAGCAGTTCAGGGGGGAGCAATCAGCCCCAGCATTTT
14 TRBJ2-4 . TRBD2 TRBV2 CASNGGEGKNIQYF TGTGCCAGCAATGGGGGGGAGGGCAAAAACATTCAGTACTTC
14 TRBJ2-7 . . TRBV5-1 CASSYTGSSYEQYF TGCGCCAGCAGCTACACAGGAAGCTCCTACGAGCAGTACTTC
15 TRBJ2-5 once . TRBV14 CASSQVGQLLETQYF TGTGCCAGCAGCCAAGTTGGACAACTATTAGAGACCCAGTACTTC
16 TRBJ2-1 . TRBD2 TRBV12-5 CASGPRSGRKYNEQFF TGTGCTAGTGGGCCAAGGAGCGGGAGAAAGTACAATGAGCAGTTCTTC
15 TRBJ1-2 . . TRBV5-6 CASSLDSRLRYGYTF TGTGCCAGCAGCTTGGACAGTCGCCTTCGGTATGGCTACACCTTC
13 TRBJ1-2 . . TRBV30 CAWVGDRYYGYTF TGTGCCTGGGTCGGAGACAGGTACTATGGCTACACCTTC
15 TRBJ2-2 . . TRBV7-8 CASSLGRRNTGELFF TGTGCCAGCAGCTTAGGTCGGAGAAACACCGGGGAGCTGTTTTTT
16 TRBJ2-4 once TRBD1 TRBV4-3 CASSVDRGLAKNIQYF TGCGCCAGCAGCGTAGACAGGGGGCTAGCCAAAAACATTCAGTACTTC
16 TRBJ2-5 few TRBD1 TRBV7-3 CASSLGSGTGGETQYF TGTGCCAGCAGCTTAGGTTCGGGGACAGGGGGAGAGACCCAGTACTTC
14 TRBJ2-3 . TRBD1 TRBV6-6 CASTQTGGSDTQYF TGTGCCAGCACTCAGACAGGGGGCTCAGATACGCAGTATTTT
13 TRBJ2-5 many . TRBV2 CASGTAFEETQYF TGTGCCAGCGGCACAGCCTTCGAAGAGACCCAGTACTTC
14 TRBJ2-1 . . TRBV5-1 CASSLDRAYNEQFF TGCGCCAGCAGCTTGGACAGGGCTTACAATGAGCAGTTCTTC
12 TRBJ2-3 . . TRBV29-1 CSLGHDGDTQYF TGCAGCCTAGGACACGACGGGGATACGCAGTATTTT
17 TRBJ2-1 . TRBD1 TRBV30 CAWRQGVREGSYNEQFF TGTGCCTGGAGACAGGGGGTCAGGGAAGGGTCCTACAATGAGCAGTTCTTC
14 TRBJ1-1 . . TRBV7-8 CASSLLAGNTEAFF TGTGCCAGCAGCTTATTGGCAGGAAACACTGAAGCTTTCTTT
21 TRBJ1-3 . TRBD1 TRBV4-2 CASSQDKGDRGLLNSGNTIYF TGTGCCAGCAGCCAAGATAAAGGGGACAGGGGCCTCCTCAACTCTGGAAACACCATATATTTT
13 TRBJ1-4 . . TRBV6-1 CALMGQGNEKLFF TGTGCCCTGATGGGACAAGGAAATGAAAAACTGTTTTTT
15 TRBJ1-3 few . TRBV7-2 CASSKTSFSGNTIYF TGTGCCAGCAGCAAAACATCGTTCTCTGGAAACACCATATATTTT
16 TRBJ2-7 . . TRBV30 CAWSRAQTPSEYEQYF TGTGCCTGGAGCCGAGCCCAGACCCCTAGCGAATACGAGCAGTACTTC
15 TRBJ1-5 . TRBD1 TRBV19 CASFPGQTSNQPQHF TGTGCCAGTTTTCCGGGACAGACCTCTAATCAGCCCCAGCATTTT
13 TRBJ2-1 . . TRBV12-5 CASGLGGGWEQFF TGTGCTAGTGGTTTGGGCGGGGGCTGGGAGCAGTTCTTC
15 TRBJ1-5 . . TRBV19 CASSLRGGGNQPQHF TGTGCCAGTAGCCTAAGAGGGGGGGGCAATCAGCCCCAGCATTTT
14 TRBJ2-7 . . TRBV7-9 CASSAPDSTYEQYF TGTGCCAGCAGCGCCCCGGACAGTACCTACGAGCAGTACTTC
15 TRBJ2-5 once . TRBV7-7 CASSYREGVQETQYF TGTGCTAGCTCCTACAGGGAAGGGGTGCAAGAGACCCAGTACTTC
12 TRBJ2-7 . . TRBV4-1 CASSQGGREQYF TGCGCCAGCAGCCAAGGGGGCCGCGAGCAGTACTTC